This TCR beta chain was profiled in a study of shared clonotypes between healthy human individuals. General study points: Naive subsets, compared against memory subsets, generally had larger estimated richness values.

The investigators split CD4+ cells into a CD45RA+ naive subset and a CD45RA-negative memory subset. Researchers divided each subset's genomic DNA evenly across several immunoSEQ plates. In the sorted-subset replicate PCRs, roughly 210 ng DNA, 25,000 to 30,000 T cell genomes, was used. TCRdb keeps only in-frame clones here, not all; method: immunoSEQ multiplex PCR. The sample contains approximately 2,000,000 clones, roughly 92% of which appear only once. On this clone itself: Its antigen is not identified.

V lost 4 bases and J 3 bases, leaving 7 bases between the germline ends. The CDR3 has 13 residues. CDR1 SGHDT and CDR2 YYEEEE come from the germline V gene. The clonotype originates from a man in his late teens or twenties in good health. Some clones in this sample may be carry-over from other donors' samples. The rearrangement joins TRBV5-6 to TRBJ2-2; no firm D call. The sequencing sample was made of naive CD4+ T cells from PBMCs. Regarding subset: CD45RA+ positively selected. Here the CDR3 reads CASSLWDTGELFF. The CDR3 bases are TGTGCCAGCAGCCTATGGGACACCGGGGAGCTGTTTTTT.